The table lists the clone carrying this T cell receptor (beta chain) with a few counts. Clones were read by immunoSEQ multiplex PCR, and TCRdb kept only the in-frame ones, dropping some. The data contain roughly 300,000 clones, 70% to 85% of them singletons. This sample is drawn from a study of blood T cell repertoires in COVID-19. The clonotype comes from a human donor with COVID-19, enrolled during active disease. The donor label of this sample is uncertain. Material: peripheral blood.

CDR3 loop: CASSLRGGSNTGELFF. Written as DNA, the CDR3 is TGTGCCAGCAGCTTGCGTGGCGGGTCGAACACCGGGGAGCTGTTTTTT. The chain links TRBV5-5 to TRBJ2-2, with D tentatively TRBD2 (5 bases). CDR1 and CDR2 (germline): SGHKS, YYEKEE (reference sequence). The V end was cut by 1 base, the J end by 0 bases, with 10 bases between. The CDR3 totals 16 residues.